The next 5 T cell receptor beta chains were all read from a single sample in a study of cytomegalovirus exposure and HLA in healthy donors. The PCR ran on 60 Vbeta and 13 Jbeta primers. Only in-frame clones appear in the TCRdb table, and some are missing; sequencing was by immunoSEQ multiplex PCR. This sample yields about 83,000 clones, of which roughly 81% are seen a single time; approximately 1.9% belongs to the top ten. The sample was PBMCs. These receptor sequences come from a woman aged 25 to 39 in good health and CMV-seronegative.

The rearrangement links TRBV28 to TRBJ2-3; D uncertain. V dropped 6 bases and J dropped 5 bases, with 6 bases sitting between them. Looked up from germline, CDR1 is MDHEN and CDR2 is SYDVKM. This CDR3 contains 11 residues. In DNA form, the CDR3 reads TGTGCCAGCAGCGTTAGAGATACGCAGTATTTT. Protein: CASSVRDTQYF.

This chain links TRBV5-4 with TRBJ1-1; weak D call: TRBD1 (5 bases). Germline V gene sequence: CDR1 SGHNT, CDR2 YYREEE (reference sequence). The CDR3 runs 13 residues. V lost 1 base to trimming and J lost 5 bases, with 9 bases between them. The CDR3 DNA follows: TGTGCCAGCAGCTTGCCAGGGTGGACTGAAGCTTTCTTT. Protein: CASSLPGWTEAFF.

The chain combines TRBV28 with TRBJ2-1; TRBD2 aligns across 7 bases. This CDR3 is built from 14 residues. Per germline, CDR1 MDHEN and CDR2 SYDVKM. Germline trimming cut 8 bases from V and 4 bases from J; bases unmatched to any gene: 8. CDR3 in DNA: TGTGCCAGCGCTAGCGGCAAACGGTACAATGAGCAGTTCTTC. It specifies CASASGKRYNEQFF.

V gene TRBV19 combines with J gene TRBJ1-1, with 7 nucleotides matching TRBD1. The germline CDR1 and CDR2 sequences are LNHDA and SQIVND (reference sequence). Trimming took 3 bases from V and 6 from J; bases not matched to a gene: 4. The CDR3 has 13 residues. The DNA of the CDR3 is TGTGCCAGTAGTATTCGACAGGGTTCTGAAGCTTTCTTT. Amino acid sequence: CASSIRQGSEAFF.

V and J are TRBV20-1 and TRBJ1-5; D is unclear. There are 11 residues in the CDR3. Per germline, CDR1 DFQATT and CDR2 SNEGSKA (reference sequence). Trimming left V 5 bases short and J 2 bases short, with 4 bases between. CDR3 nucleotide sequence: TGCAGTGCTCGGGGCAATCAGCCCCAGCATTTT. Translated: CSARGNQPQHF.